One sample yielded the 13 T cell receptor beta chains listed below, sequenced in a study of T cell responses to AZD1222 COVID-19 vaccine. TCRdb's copy holds only in-frame clones and misses some; the assay was immunoSEQ multiplex PCR. Here the sample spans 60,000 to 75,000 clones, roughly 90% being singletons. The specimen was peripheral blood, collected on day 0 of AZD1222 vaccination. Source of these receptors: an adult in good health.

This chain uses TRBV11-2 with TRBJ2-1, with 8 bases that match TRBD2. V lost 5 bases, J lost 7 bases, and 10 bases stayed unmatched. This CDR3 is 15 amino acids long. The germline gives CDR1 SGHAT, CDR2 FQNNGV. The chain's CDR3 is CASSRTGGPWNEQFF. CDR3 nucleotide sequence: TGTGCCAGCAGCCGTACGGGGGGGCCGTGGAATGAGCAGTTCTTC.

This chain uses TRBV12-5 with TRBJ1-1; 9 bases align to TRBD1. In germline, CDR1 is LGHNT, CDR2 FRNRAP. V dropped 2 bases and J dropped 3; count of bases not matched to a gene: 4. There are 15 residues in the CDR3. CDR3 bases: TGTGCTAGTGGTTTGTGGACAGGGGAGTACACTGAAGCTTTCTTT. It yields the protein CASGLWTGEYTEAFF.

The chain employs TRBV6-5 and TRBJ1-2, with D unclear. V was shortened by 6 bases and J by 0 bases, with 11 bases between the two germline ends. Germline CDR1 reads MNHEY; CDR2 reads SVGAGI. The CDR3 consists of 14 residues. In nucleotides, the CDR3 is TGTGCCAGCAGCGTGCAGGCAGCTAACTATGGCTACACCTTC. It codes for CASSVQAANYGYTF.

This chain joins TRBV28 and TRBJ1-2; 7 bases are a match to TRBD1. Germline V gene data show CDR1 as MDHEN and CDR2 as SYDVKM. Unmatched junction bases numbered 2, after V lost 2 bases and J lost 2 bases. The CDR3 totals 14 residues. CDR3 in DNA: TGTGCCAGCAGTTTAGGGACAGCAAACTATGGCTACACCTTC. Protein sequence: CASSLGTANYGYTF.

The rearrangement joins TRBV2 to TRBJ2-5; TRBD2 matches at 16 bases. J lost 5 bases, V lost 6 bases, and 9 bases had no gene match. Germline CDR1 is SNHLY and CDR2 is FYNNEI. This CDR3 region has 17 residues. In DNA, the CDR3 is TGTGCCAGCAGGACTCCGGGACTAGCGGGGGGGCTTGAGACCCAGTACTTC. Protein: CASRTPGLAGGLETQYF.

The chain's CDR3 is CASSPDTRQPQHF. The DNA for the CDR3 is TGTGCCAGCTCACCAGATACGCGGCAGCCCCAGCATTTT. V is TRBV18 and J is TRBJ1-5; no clear D gene. The CDR3 is 13 amino acids. Per the germline V gene, CDR1 is KGHSH and CDR2 is LQKENI. Trimming shortened V by 2 bases and J by 7 bases, and 9 bases separated the two germline ends.

The V gene is TRBV7-8, the J gene TRBJ2-7; D not certain. The V and J ends lost 2 bases and 4 bases respectively, with 12 bases between them. The CDR3 is 14 residues long. Germline CDR1 and CDR2: SGHVS and FQNEAQ. CDR3 sequence: CASSLPGSVYEQYF. CDR3 in DNA: TGTGCCAGCAGCTTACCGGGCTCCGTTTACGAGCAGTACTTC.

The chain employs TRBV7-3 and TRBJ2-3; 10 nucleotides line up with TRBD2. V lost 6 bases and J lost 0; bases outside the gene matches: 3. CDR1 and CDR2 (germline): SGHTA, FQGTGA. The CDR3 length is 15 residues. CDR3 residues: CASSTLAGSTDTQYF. For the CDR3, the DNA is TGTGCCAGCAGTACACTAGCGGGGAGCACAGATACGCAGTATTTT.

The CDR3 loop reads CASSLSVEETQYF. In nucleotides, the CDR3 is TGCGCCAGCAGCTTGTCCGTTGAAGAGACCCAGTACTTC. V usage is TRBV5-1 and J usage is TRBJ2-5; D not resolved. CDR1 and CDR2 from the germline V gene are SGHRS and YFSETQ. With 1 base removed from V and 3 bases from J, the gap between germline ends came to 7 bases. This CDR3 is 13 amino acids long.

The chain combines TRBV6-6 with TRBJ1-6; TRBD1 matches 12 bases. The CDR3 has 17 residues. V shed 5 bases, J shed 10 bases, and the junction held 12 bases outside the gene matches. Germline lookup yields CDR1 MNHNY and CDR2 SVGAGI (reference sequence). The CDR3 protein is CASSRTGTGGQKSPLHF. CDR3 coding DNA: TGTGCCAGCAGTCGGACGGGGACAGGGGGCCAAAAATCACCCCTCCACTTT.

This clone turned up a few times. The CDR3, as DNA: TGTGCCAGCAAATTGGAAGTGAACACCGGGGAGCTGTTTTTT. It encodes CASKLEVNTGELFF. The chain links TRBV6-5 to TRBJ2-2; D uncertain. This CDR3 comprises 14 residues. V lost 7 bases to trimming and J lost 1 base, with 10 bases between them. Germline CDR1 reads MNHEY; CDR2 reads SVGAGI.

This chain connects TRBV19 to TRBJ1-5, with unresolved D. Germline V gene sequence: CDR1 LNHDA, CDR2 SQIVND (reference sequence). Trimming took off 5 bases at V and 7 bases at J, with 15 bases between the two ends. The CDR3 runs to 14 residues. CDR3 coding DNA: TGTGCCAGTAGTCCAGGCACGGTCAGGCAGCCCCAGCATTTT. Amino acid sequence: CASSPGTVRQPQHF.

The chain recombines TRBV19 with TRBJ1-3; D may be TRBD1 (5 bases). Trimming pared 3 bases from V and 2 bases from J, leaving 8 bases between. The CDR3 loop spans 14 amino acids. Germline V gene sequence: CDR1 LNHDA, CDR2 SQIVND (reference sequence). The CDR3 loop reads CASSITGAGNTIYF. The CDR3 DNA reads TGTGCCAGTAGTATTACGGGGGCTGGAAACACCATATATTTT. Full variable domain (outside the CDR3, taken from reference TRBV19 and TRBJ1-3): DGGITQSPKYLFRKEGQNVTLSCEQNLNHDAMYWYRQDPGQGLRLIYYSQIVNDFQKGDIAEGYSVSREKKESFPLTVTSAQKNPTAFYLCASSITGAGNTIYFGEGSWLTVV.